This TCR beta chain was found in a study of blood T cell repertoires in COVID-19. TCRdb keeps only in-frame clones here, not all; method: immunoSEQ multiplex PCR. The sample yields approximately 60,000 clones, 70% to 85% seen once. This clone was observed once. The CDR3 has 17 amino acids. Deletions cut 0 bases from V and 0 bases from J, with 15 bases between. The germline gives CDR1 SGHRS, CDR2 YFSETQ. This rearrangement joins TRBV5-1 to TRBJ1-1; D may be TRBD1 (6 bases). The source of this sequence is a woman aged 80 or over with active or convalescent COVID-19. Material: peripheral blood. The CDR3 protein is CASSLATFSGVNTEAFF. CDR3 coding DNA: TGCGCCAGCAGCTTGGCAACTTTCTCAGGGGTGAACACTGAAGCTTTCTTT.